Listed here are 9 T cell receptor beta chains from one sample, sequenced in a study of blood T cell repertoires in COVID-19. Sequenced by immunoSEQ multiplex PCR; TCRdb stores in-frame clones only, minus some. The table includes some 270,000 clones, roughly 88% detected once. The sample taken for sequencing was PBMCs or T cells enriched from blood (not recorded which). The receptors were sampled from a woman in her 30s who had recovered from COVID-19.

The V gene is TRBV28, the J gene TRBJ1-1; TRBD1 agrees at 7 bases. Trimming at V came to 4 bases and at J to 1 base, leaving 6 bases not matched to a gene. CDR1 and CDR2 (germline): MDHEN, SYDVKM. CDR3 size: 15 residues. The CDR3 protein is CASSSRTGKNTEAFF. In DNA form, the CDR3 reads TGTGCCAGCAGTTCTCGGACAGGAAAGAACACTGAAGCTTTCTTT.

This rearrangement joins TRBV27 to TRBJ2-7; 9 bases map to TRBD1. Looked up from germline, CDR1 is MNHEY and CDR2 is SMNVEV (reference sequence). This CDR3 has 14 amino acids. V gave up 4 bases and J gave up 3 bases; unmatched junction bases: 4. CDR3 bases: TGTGCCAGCAGTTCCCCGGACAGGGGCTACGAGCAGTACTTC. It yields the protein CASSSPDRGYEQYF.

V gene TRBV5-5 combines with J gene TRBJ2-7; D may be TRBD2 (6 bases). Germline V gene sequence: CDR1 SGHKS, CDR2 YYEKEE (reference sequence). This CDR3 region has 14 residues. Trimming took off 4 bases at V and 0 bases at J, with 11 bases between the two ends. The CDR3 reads CASSSRAGSYEQYF. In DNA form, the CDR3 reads TGTGCCAGCAGCAGTCGAGCGGGCTCCTACGAGCAGTACTTC. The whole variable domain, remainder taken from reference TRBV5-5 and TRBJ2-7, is DAGVTQSPTHLIKTRGQQVTLRCSPISGHKSVSWYQQVLGQGPQFIFQYYEKEERGRGNFPDRFSARQFPNYSSELNVNALLLGDSALYLCASSSRAGSYEQYFGPGTRLTVT.

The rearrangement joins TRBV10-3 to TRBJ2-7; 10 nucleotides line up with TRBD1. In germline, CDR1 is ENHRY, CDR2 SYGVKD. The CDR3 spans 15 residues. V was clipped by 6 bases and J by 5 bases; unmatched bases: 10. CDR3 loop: CAISTDRGLADEQYF. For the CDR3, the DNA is TGTGCCATCAGCACTGACAGGGGGCTCGCGGACGAGCAGTACTTC.

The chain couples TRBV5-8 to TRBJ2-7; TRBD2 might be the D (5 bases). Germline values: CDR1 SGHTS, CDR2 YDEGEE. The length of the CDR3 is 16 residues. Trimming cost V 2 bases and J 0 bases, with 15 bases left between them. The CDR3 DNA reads TGTGCCAGCAGCTTAGGTCGGGAACCTAGCTCCTACGAGCAGTACTTC. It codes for CASSLGREPSSYEQYF.

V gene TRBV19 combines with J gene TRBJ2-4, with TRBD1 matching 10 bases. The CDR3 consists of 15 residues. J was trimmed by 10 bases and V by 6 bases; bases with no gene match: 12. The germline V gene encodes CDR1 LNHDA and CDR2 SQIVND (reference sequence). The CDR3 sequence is CASRAGTGASPIQYF. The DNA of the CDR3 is TGTGCCAGTAGGGCCGGGACAGGGGCCTCTCCAATTCAGTACTTC.

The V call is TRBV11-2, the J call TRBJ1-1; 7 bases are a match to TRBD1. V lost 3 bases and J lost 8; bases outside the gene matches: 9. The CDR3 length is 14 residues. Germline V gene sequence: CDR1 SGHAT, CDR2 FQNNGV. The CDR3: CASSFGQDEQEAFF. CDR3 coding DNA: TGTGCCAGCAGCTTTGGACAGGACGAACAAGAAGCTTTCTTT.

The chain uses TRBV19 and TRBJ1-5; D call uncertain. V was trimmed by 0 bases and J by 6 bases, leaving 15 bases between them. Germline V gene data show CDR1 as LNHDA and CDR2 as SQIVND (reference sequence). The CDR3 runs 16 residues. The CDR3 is CASSIDPSPRSQPQHF. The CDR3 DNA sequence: TGTGCCAGTAGTATAGATCCGTCACCGAGGAGTCAGCCCCAGCATTTT. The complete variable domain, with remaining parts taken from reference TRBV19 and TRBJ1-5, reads DGGITQSPKYLFRKEGQNVTLSCEQNLNHDAMYWYRQDPGQGLRLIYYSQIVNDFQKGDIAEGYSVSREKKESFPLTVTSAQKNPTAFYLCASSIDPSPRSQPQHFGDGTRLSIL.

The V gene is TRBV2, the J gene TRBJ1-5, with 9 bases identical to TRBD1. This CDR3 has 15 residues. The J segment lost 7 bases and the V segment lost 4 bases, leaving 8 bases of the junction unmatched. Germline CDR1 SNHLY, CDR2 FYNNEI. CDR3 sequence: CASSGTGAGKQPQHF. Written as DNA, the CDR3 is TGTGCCAGCAGTGGGACAGGGGCGGGAAAACAGCCCCAGCATTTT.